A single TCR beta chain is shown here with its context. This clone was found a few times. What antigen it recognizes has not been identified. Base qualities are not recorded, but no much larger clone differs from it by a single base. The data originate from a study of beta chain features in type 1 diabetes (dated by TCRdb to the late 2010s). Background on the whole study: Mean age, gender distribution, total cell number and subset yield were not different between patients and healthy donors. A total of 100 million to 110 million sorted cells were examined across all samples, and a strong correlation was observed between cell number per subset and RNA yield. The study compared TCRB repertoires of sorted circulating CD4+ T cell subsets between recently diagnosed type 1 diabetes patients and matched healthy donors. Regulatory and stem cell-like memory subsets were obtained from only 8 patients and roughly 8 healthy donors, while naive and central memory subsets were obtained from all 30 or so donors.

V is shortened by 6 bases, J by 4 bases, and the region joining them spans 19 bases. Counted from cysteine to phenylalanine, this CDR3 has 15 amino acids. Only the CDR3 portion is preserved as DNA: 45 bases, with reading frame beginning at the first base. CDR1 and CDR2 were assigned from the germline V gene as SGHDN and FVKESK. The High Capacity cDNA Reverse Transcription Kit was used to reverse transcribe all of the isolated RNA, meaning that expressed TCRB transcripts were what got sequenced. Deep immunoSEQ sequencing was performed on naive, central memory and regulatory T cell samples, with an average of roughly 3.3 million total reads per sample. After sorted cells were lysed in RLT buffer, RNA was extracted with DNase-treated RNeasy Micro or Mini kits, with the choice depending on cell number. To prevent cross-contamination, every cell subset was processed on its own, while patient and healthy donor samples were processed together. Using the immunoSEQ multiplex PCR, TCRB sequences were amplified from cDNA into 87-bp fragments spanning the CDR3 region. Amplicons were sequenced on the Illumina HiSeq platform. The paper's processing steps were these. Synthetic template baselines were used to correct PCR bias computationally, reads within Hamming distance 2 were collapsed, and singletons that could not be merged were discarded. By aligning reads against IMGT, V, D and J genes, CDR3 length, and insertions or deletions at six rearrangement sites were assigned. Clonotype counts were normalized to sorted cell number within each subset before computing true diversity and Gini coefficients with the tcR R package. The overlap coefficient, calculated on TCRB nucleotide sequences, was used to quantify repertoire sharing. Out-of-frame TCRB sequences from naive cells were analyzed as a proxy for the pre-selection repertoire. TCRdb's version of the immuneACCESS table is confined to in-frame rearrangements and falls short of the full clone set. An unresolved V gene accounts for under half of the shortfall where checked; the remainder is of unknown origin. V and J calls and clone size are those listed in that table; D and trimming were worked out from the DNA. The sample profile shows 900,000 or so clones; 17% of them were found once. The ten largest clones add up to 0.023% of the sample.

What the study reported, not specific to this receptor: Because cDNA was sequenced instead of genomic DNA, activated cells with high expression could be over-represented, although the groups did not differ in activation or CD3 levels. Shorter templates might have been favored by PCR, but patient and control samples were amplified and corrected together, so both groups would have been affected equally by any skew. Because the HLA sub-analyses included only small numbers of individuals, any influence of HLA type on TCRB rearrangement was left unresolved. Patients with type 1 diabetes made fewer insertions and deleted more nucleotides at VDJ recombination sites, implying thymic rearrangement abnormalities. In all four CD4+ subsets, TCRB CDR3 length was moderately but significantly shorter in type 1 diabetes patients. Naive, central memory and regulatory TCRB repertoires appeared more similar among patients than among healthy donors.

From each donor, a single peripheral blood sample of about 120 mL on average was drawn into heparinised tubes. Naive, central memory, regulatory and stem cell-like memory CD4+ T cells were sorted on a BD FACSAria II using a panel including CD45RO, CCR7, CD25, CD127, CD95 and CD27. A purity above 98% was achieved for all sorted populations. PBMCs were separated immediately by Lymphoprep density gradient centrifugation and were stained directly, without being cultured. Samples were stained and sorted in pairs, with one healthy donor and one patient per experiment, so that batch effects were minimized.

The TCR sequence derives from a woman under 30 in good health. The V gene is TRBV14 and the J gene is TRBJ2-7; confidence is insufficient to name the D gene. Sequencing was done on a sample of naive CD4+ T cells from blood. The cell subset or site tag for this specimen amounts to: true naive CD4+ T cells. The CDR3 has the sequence CASRQSTKPWYEQYF. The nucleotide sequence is TGTGCCAGCAGACAAAGCACAAAACCATGGTACGAGCAGTACTTC.